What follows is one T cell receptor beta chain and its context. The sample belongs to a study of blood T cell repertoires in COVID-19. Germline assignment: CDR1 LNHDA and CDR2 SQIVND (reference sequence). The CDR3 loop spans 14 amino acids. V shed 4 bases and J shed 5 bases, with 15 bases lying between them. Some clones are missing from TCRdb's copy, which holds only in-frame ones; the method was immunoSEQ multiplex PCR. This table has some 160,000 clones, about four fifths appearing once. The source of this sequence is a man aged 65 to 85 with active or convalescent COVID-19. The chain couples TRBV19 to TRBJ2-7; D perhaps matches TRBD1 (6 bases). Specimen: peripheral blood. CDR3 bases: TGTGCCAGTAGTACCTTACAGGGCTTCGACGAGCAGTACTTC. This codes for CASSTLQGFDEQYF.